This T cell receptor (beta chain) is from a study of blood T cell repertoires in COVID-19. Study-wide context: Specimens from acute and convalescent COVID-19 originated in the United States, Italy and Spain.

Repertoires were generated with immunoSEQ multiplex PCR, while TCRdb's copy carries only in-frame clones and drops some. The sample includes about 270,000 clones, 82% seen only once; the top ten take roughly 3%. Germline CDR1 and CDR2: SSHAT and FNYEAQ (reference sequence). The CDR3 has 15 amino acids. Details on this clone: One junction end does not reproduce the germline sequence, and a read error may be involved.

The sequenced sample consisted of peripheral blood. The rearrangement links TRBV7-7 to TRBJ2-5, with 10 positions matching TRBD2. The receptor's source is a woman between 18 and 29 years old with acute or convalescent COVID-19. CDR3 coding DNA: TGTGCTAGCAGCTTAGGACTAGCGGAGACAGAGACCCAGTACTTC. It specifies CASSLGLAETETQYF.